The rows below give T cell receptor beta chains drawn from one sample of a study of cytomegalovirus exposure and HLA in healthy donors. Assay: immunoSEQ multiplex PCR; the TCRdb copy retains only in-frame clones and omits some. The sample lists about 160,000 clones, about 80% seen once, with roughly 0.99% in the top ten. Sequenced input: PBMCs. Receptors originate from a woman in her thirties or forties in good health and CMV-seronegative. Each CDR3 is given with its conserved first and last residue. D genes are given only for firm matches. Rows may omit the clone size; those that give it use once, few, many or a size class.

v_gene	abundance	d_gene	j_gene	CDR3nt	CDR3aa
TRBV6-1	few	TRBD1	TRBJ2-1	TGTGCCAGCACCGGACAGGCCGTGCTTGGCGATGAGCAGTTCTTC	CASTGQAVLGDEQFF
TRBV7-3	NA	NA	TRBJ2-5	TGTGCCAGCAGCCAAGATACCGACTCCTCTCGGACCCAGTACTTC	CASSQDTDSSRTQYF
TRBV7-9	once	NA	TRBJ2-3	TGTGCCAGCAAACTAGATAGCACAGATACGCAGTATTTT	CASKLDSTDTQYF
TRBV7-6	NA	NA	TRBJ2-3	TGTGCCAGCAGCTTATGGCGGGAACCCACAGATACGCAGTATTTT	CASSLWREPTDTQYF
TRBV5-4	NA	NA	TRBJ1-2	TGTGCCAGCAGAATAGGTGAAGACAGCCTCTTTAACTATGGCTACACCTTC	CASRIGEDSLFNYGYTF
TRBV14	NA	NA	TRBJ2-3	TGTGCCAGCAGCCGAGATTCGGGAGTTGGCACAGATACGCAGTATTTT	CASSRDSGVGTDTQYF
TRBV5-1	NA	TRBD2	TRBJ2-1	TGCGCCAGCAGCCAGGCGGGAGAATCCTACAATGAGCAGTTCTTC	CASSQAGESYNEQFF
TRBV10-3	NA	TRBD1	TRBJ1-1	TGTGCCATCAGTGGACCGGGACAGGGAGGAACTGAAGCTTTCTTT	CAISGPGQGGTEAFF
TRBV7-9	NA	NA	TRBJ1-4	TGTGCCAGCAGCGCTCAGGGGCTAGTCGAAAAACTGTTTTTT	CASSAQGLVEKLFF
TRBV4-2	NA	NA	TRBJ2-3	TGTGCCAGCAGCCCCCGAGTTGGCGGGAAAGGAGGCAGTGCAGATACGCAGTATTTT	CASSPRVGGKGGSADTQYF